This T cell receptor (beta chain) was profiled in a study of Ad26.COV2.S vaccination and SARS-CoV-2 variants. Study-wide background: A participant enrolled in the COV1001 Ad26.COV2.S trial arm provided the sample.

Treatment defined: roughly 19 received Ad26.COV2.S at low or high dose, single or two shots; several received placebo; per-sample allocation not given. Sampling happened 63 days after the first vaccine or placebo injection. The data were produced by immunoSEQ multiplex PCR, yet TCRdb's version contains in-frame clones alone and is incomplete. The sample consists of around 300,000 clones, roughly nine tenths of them appearing once. This clone was seen only a few times. The starting material was peripheral blood, obtained in a trial of Ad26.COV2.S vaccine versus placebo. The TCR comes from a person aged 18-60 years who received the Ad26.COV2.S COVID-19 vaccine or a placebo.

CDR3 in amino acids: CASSRDNYSNQPQHF. The CDR3 nucleotides read TGTGCCAGCAGCCGGGACAATTATAGCAATCAGCCCCAGCATTTT. V usage is TRBV11-2 and J usage is TRBJ1-5, with a tentative D call TRBD1 (6 bases). This CDR3 contains 15 residues. CDR1 and CDR2 from the germline V gene are SGHAT and FQNNGV. Deletions cut 5 bases from V and 0 bases from J, with 11 bases between.